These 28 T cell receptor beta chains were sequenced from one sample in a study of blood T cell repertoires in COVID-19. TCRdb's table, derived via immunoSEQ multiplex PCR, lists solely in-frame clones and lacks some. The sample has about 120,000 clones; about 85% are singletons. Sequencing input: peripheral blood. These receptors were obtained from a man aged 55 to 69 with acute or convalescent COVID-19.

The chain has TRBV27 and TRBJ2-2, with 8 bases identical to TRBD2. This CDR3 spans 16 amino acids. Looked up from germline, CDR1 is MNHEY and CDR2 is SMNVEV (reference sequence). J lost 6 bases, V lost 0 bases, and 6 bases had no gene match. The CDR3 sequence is CASSLSTGLAAGELFF. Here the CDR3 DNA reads TGTGCCAGCAGTTTATCTACCGGACTAGCTGCCGGGGAGCTGTTTTTT.

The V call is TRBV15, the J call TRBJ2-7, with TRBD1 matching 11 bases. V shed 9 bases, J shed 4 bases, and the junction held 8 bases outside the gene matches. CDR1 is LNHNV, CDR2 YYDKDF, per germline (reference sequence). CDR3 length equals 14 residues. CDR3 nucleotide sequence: TGTGCCACAGCACCGGGGACAGGGGGGTACGAGCAGTACTTC. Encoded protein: CATAPGTGGYEQYF.

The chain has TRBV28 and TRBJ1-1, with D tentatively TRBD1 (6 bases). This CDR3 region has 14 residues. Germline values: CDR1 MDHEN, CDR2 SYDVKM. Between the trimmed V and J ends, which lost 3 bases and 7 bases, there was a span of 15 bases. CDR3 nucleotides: TGTGCCAGCAGTTTGCGGCAGGGGACCTTTGAAGCTTTCTTT. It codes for CASSLRQGTFEAFF.

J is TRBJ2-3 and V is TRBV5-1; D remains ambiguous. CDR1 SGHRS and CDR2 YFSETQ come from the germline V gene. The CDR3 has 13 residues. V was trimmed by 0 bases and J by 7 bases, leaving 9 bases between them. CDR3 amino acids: CASSLARLNTQYF. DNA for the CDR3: TGCGCCAGCAGCTTGGCCAGATTGAATACGCAGTATTTT.

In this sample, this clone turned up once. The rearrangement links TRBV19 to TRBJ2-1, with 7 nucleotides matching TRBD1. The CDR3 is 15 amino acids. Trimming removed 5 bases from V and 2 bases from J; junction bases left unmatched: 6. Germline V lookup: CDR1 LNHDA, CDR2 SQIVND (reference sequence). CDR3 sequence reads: CASSPSGTAYNEQFF. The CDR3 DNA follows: TGTGCCAGTAGTCCATCCGGGACAGCCTACAATGAGCAGTTCTTC.

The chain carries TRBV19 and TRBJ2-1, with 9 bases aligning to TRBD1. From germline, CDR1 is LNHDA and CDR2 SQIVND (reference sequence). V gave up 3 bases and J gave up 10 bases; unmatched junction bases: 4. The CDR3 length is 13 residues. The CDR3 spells CASSISDRGEQFF. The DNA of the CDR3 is TGTGCCAGTAGTATTTCGGACAGGGGCGAGCAGTTCTTC. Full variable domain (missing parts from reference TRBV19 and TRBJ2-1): DGGITQSPKYLFRKEGQNVTLSCEQNLNHDAMYWYRQDPGQGLRLIYYSQIVNDFQKGDIAEGYSVSREKKESFPLTVTSAQKNPTAFYLCASSISDRGEQFFGPGTRLTVL.

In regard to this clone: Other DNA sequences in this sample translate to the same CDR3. The CDR3 here is CASSLRGNQPQHF. The DNA of the CDR3 is TGTGCCAGCAGTTTAAGGGGGAATCAGCCCCAGCATTTT. The chain couples TRBV27 to TRBJ1-5; D might be TRBD1 (6 bases). The CDR3 has 13 residues. Trimming stripped 2 bases from V and 4 bases from J, with 6 bases between. Germline loops: CDR1 MNHEY, CDR2 SMNVEV (reference sequence).

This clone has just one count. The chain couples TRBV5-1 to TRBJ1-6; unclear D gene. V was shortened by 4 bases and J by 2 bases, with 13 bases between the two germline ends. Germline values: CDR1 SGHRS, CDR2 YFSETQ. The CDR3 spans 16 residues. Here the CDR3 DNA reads TGCGCCAGCAGCGTTGGGCCGAAGACCTATAATTCACCCCTCCACTTT. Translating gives CASSVGPKTYNSPLHF. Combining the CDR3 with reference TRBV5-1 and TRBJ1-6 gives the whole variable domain KAGVTQTPRYLIKTRGQQVTLSCSPISGHRSVSWYQQTPGQGLQFLFEYFSETQRNKGNFPGRFSGRQFSNSRSEMNVSTLELGDSALYLCASSVGPKTYNSPLHFGNGTRLTVT.

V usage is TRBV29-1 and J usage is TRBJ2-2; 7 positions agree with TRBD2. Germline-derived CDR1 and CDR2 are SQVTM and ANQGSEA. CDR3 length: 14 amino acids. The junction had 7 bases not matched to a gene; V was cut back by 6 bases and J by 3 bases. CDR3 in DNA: TGCAGCGTCTCCTTGGGACTACACACCGGGGAGCTGTTTTTT. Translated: CSVSLGLHTGELFF.

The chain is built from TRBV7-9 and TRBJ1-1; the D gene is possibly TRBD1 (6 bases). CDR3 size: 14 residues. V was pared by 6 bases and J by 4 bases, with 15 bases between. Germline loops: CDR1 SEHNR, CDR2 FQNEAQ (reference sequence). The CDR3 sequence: CASRVDRRSTEAFF. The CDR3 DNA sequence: TGTGCCAGCAGGGTAGACAGGCGAAGCACTGAAGCTTTCTTT.

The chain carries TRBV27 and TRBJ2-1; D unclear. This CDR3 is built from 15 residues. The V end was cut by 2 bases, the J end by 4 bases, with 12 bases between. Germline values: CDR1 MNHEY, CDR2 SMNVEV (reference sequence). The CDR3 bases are TGTGCCAGCAGTTTACCAGGATCCTCTTACAATGAGCAGTTCTTC. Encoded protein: CASSLPGSSYNEQFF.

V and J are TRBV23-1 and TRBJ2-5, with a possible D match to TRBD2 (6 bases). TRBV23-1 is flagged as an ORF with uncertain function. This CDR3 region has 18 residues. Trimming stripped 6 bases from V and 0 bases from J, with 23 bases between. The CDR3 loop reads CASSLQHGSSPHQETQYF. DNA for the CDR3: TGCGCCAGCAGCCTCCAGCACGGGAGTTCCCCCCACCAAGAGACCCAGTACTTC.

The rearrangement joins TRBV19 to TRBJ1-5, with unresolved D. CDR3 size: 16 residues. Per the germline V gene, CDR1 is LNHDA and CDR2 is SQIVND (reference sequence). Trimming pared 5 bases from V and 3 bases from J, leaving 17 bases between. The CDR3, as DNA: TGTGCCAGTAGTCCCCCACGGGGTCAGGCCAATCAGCCCCAGCATTTT. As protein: CASSPPRGQANQPQHF.

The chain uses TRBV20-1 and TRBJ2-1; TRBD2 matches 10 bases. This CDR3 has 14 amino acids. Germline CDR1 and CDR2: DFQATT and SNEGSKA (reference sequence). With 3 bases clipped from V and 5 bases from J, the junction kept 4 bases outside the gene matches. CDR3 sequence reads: CSASSGGKHNEQFF. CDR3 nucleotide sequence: TGCAGTGCTAGTAGCGGGGGGAAGCACAATGAGCAGTTCTTC.

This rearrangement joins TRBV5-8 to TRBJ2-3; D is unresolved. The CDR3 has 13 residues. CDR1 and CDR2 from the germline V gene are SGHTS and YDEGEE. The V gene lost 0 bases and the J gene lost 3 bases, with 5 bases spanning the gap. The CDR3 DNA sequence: TGTGCCAGCAGCTTGGCTTCGACAGATACGCAGTATTTT. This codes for CASSLASTDTQYF.

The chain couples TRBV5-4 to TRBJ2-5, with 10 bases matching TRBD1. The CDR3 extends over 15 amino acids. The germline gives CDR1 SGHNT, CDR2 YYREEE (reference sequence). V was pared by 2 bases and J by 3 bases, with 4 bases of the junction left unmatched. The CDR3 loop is CASSLAGTGEETQYF. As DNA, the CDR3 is TGTGCCAGCAGCTTAGCCGGGACAGGGGAAGAGACCCAGTACTTC.

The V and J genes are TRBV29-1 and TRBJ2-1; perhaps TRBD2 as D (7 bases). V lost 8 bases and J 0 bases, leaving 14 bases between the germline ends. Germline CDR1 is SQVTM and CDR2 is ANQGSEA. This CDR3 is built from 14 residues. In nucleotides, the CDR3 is TGCAGCATTGGGGGAGGGGGCTCCTACAATGAGCAGTTCTTC. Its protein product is CSIGGGGSYNEQFF.

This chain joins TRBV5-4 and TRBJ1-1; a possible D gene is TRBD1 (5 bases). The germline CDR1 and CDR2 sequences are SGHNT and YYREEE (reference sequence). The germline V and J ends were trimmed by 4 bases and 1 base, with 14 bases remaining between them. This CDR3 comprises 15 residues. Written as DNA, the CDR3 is TGTGCCAGCAGCCCGCCGGCGGGACGGAACACTGAAGCTTTCTTT. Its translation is CASSPPAGRNTEAFF.

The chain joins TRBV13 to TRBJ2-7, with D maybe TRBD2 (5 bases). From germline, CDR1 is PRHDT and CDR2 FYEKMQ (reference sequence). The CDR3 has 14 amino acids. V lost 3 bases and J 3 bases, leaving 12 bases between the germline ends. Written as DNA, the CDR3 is TGTGCCAGCAGCTTGAGCGGAGCTTACTACGAGCAGTACTTC. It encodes CASSLSGAYYEQYF.

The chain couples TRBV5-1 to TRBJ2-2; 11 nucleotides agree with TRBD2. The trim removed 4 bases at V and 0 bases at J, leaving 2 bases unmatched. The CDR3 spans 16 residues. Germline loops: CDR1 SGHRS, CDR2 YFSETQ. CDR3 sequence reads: CASSILAGANTGELFF. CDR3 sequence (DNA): TGCGCCAGCAGCATACTAGCGGGGGCGAACACCGGGGAGCTGTTTTTT.

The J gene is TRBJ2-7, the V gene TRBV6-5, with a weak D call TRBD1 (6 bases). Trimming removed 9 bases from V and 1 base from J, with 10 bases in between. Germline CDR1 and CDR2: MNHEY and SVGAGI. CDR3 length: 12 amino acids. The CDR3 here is CASTGLSYEQYF. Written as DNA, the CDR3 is TGTGCCAGTACAGGGCTTTCCTACGAGCAGTACTTC.

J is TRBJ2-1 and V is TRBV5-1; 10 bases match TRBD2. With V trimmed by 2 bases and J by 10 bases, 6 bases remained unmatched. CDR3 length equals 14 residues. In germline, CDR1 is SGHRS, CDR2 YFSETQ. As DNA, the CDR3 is TGCGCCAGCAGCTTAGAGCGGGAGGGCAACGAGCAGTTCTTC. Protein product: CASSLEREGNEQFF.

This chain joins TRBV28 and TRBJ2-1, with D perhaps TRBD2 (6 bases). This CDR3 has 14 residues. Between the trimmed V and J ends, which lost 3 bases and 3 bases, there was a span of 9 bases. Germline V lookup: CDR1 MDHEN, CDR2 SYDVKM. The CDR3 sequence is CASSFGGGYNEQFF. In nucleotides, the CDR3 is TGTGCCAGCAGTTTCGGGGGTGGCTACAATGAGCAGTTCTTC.

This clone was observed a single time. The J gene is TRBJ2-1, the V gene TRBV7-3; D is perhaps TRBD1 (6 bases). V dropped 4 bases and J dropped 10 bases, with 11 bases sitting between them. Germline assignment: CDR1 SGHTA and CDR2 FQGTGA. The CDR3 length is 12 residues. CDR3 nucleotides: TGTGCCAGCAGCTCCTACAGGGAGGAGCAGTTCTTC. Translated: CASSSYREEQFF.

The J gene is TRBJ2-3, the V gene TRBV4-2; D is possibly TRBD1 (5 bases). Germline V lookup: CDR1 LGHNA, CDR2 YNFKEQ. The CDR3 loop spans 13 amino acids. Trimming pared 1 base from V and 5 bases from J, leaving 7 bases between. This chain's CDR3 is CASSQGGGDTQYF. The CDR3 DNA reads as TGTGCCAGCAGCCAAGGGGGCGGAGATACGCAGTATTTT.

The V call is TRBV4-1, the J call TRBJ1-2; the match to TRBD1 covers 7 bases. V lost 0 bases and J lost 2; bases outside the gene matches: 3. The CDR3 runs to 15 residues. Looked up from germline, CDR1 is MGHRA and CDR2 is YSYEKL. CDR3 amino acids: CASSQDRGLNYGYTF. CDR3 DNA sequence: TGCGCCAGCAGCCAAGACAGGGGGTTGAACTATGGCTACACCTTC.

CDR3 DNA sequence: TGTGCCAGCAGCCTGGCCGGGGCCTACGAGCAGTACTTC. Protein sequence: CASSLAGAYEQYF. J is TRBJ2-7 and V is TRBV12-3 or TRBV12-4; D might be TRBD2 (5 bases). V lost 6 bases to trimming and J lost 2 bases, with 11 bases between them. CDR3 size: 13 residues.

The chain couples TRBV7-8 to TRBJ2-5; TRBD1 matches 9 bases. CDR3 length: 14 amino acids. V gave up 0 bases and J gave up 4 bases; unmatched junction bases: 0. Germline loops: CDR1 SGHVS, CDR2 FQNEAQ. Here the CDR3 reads CASSLADRGETQYF. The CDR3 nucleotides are TGTGCCAGCAGCTTAGCGGACAGGGGAGAGACCCAGTACTTC.